This T cell receptor (beta chain) was found in a study of cytotoxic CD8 clonotypes in ibrutinib-treated CLL (dated by TCRdb to 2020 to 2023). At the level of the whole study: In this cohort, more than 14 patients were treatment-naive and some 10 were relapsed/refractory, while some 18 had unmutated IGHV. Of the 86 participants in the trial, roughly 25 had longitudinal samples available. All remission and progressive disease samples were collected while patients were still receiving ibrutinib. Responses were partial in some 24 patients and complete in 2; after median around 72 months follow-up, some 14 stayed in remission and some twelve progressed. Cryopreserved peripheral blood mononuclear cells were obtained prior to treatment, at the time of response, and at either disease progression or sustained remission. An average of approximately 260,000 productive templates and 94,082 productive rearrangements was obtained per sample. Response samples were obtained after a median of roughly 13 months of treatment, with a range of about 6 to 40 months.

CDR1 and CDR2, looked up from the germline V gene, are SGHRS and YFSETQ. V was cut back by 0 bases and J by 1 base, leaving a gap of 11 bases between them. The CDR3 runs 16 amino acids, cysteine and phenylalanine included. Of the read, only the CDR3 DNA is kept; its 48 bases are in frame from base 1. The time point label corresponds to: progressive disease on ibrutinib. For TCR beta library preparation, approximately 1.8 micrograms of genomic DNA was extracted from cryopreserved PBMCs. Longitudinal blood samples from CLL patients receiving ibrutinib monotherapy were subjected to high-throughput TCR beta sequencing. The patients took part in an open-label, single-center phase 2 trial of ibrutinib monotherapy. Turning to this clone: There is no known antigen for this receptor. No per-base quality is available; no much larger clone lies one base away.

Results the study describes overall, beyond this receptor: An increase in clonality was observed at ibrutinib response, with clonality remaining stable during sustained remission and falling back toward baseline at progression. Sustained-remission and progressing patients did not have matched sampling times, and lymph node repertoires were not examined. Public clonotypes were rare and either shrank or stayed stable during treatment, and the rise in clonality at ibrutinib response reflected expansion of private clonotypes. Baseline clonality exceeded that of age-matched healthy donors and correlated strongly with circulating CD8+ T-cell counts.

A MiSeq instrument was used for deep resolution sequencing, which targeted depths ranging from 1 in 1 million up to 1 in 200,000 T cells, with coverage averaging 10x for each clonotype. The immunoSEQ hsTCRB Kit was used to generate the TCR beta libraries. As for the original processing: Data were analyzed with ImmunoSEQ Data Assistant and ImmunoSEQ Analyzer, with V, D and J genes assigned per IMGT definitions. Clonality, with values ranging from 0 to 1, was calculated as one minus the normalized Shannon entropy of productive rearrangement frequencies. Only overrepresented clonotypes making up at least 0.05% of each patient's repertoire were included in the public clonotype analysis. Repertoires from roughly 13 age-matched healthy donors in immuneACCESS were used as clonality controls. The source is immuneACCESS, and TCRdb retained only in-frame sequences with V and J called. Part of the clones is not carried over; for the studies checked, unresolved V genes explain less than half of this, and the remainder is unexplained. The D gene and trimming were derived from the DNA, and the V and J assignments and clone size from that table. Across this sample there are 30,000 to 40,000 clones, with just over 70% seen only once. The ten largest account for about 9.4% of the sample.

The rearranged chain carries TRBV5-1 and TRBJ1-5, with no D gene named confidently. This TCR was sampled from a human donor with chronic lymphocytic leukemia. Material: PBMCs, obtained at disease progression, from a patient treated with ibrutinib. The DNA sequence follows: TGCGCCAGCAGCTTGGGAGAAGGGCAAAGCAATCAGCCCCAGCATTTT. Protein translation: CASSLGEGQSNQPQHF.